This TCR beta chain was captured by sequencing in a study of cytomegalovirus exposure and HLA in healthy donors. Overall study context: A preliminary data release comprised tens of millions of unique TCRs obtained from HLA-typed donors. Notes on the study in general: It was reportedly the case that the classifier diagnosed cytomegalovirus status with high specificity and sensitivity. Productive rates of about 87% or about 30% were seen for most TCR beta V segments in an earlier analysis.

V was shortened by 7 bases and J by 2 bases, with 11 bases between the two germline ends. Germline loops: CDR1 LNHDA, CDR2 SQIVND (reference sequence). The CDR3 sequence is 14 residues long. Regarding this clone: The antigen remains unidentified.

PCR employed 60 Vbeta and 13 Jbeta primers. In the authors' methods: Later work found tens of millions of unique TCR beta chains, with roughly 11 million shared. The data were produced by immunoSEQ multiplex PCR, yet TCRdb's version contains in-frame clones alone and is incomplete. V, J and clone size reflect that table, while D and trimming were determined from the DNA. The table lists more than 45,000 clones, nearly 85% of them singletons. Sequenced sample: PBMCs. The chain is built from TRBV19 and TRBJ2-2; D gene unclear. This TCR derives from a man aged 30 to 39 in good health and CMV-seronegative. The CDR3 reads CASNVASNTGELFF. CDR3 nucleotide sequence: TGTGCCAGTAACGTGGCATCAAACACCGGGGAGCTGTTTTTT. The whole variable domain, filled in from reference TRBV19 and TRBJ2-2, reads DGGITQSPKYLFRKEGQNVTLSCEQNLNHDAMYWYRQDPGQGLRLIYYSQIVNDFQKGDIAEGYSVSREKKESFPLTVTSAQKNPTAFYLCASNVASNTGELFFGEGSRLTVL.